This entry features one T cell receptor (beta chain) sequence. Other nucleotide sequences from this sample produce the same CDR3. CDR3 length equals 13 residues. V was pared by 3 bases and J by 4 bases, with 8 bases between. Per germline, CDR1 MGHDK and CDR2 SYGVNS. This entry is derived from a study of Ad26.COV2.S vaccination and SARS-CoV-2 variants. About the study: The study gave Ad26.COV2.S intramuscularly, once or twice 56 days apart.

Treatment of the sample: around 19 received Ad26.COV2.S at low or high dose, single or two shots; five or six received placebo; per-sample allocation not given. Sampling took place 63 days after the first vaccine or placebo injection. Ad26 vector vaccine expressed Wuhan-strain SARS-CoV-2 spike. TCRdb keeps only in-frame clones here, not all; method: immunoSEQ multiplex PCR. The sample includes around 340,000 clones, approximately 90% of them seen just once. This clonotype was obtained from a person between 18 and 65 years old who received the Ad26.COV2.S COVID-19 vaccine or a placebo. The chain recombines TRBV25-1 with TRBJ2-3, with D maybe TRBD2 (6 bases). Sample: peripheral blood, taken in a trial of Ad26.COV2.S vaccine versus placebo. CDR3 amino acids: CASSESGADTQYF. The CDR3 DNA follows: TGTGCCAGCAGTGAGTCGGGGGCAGATACGCAGTATTTT.